The 9 T cell receptor beta chains below come from one sample, sequenced in a study of T cell responses to AZD1222 COVID-19 vaccine. The protocol was immunoSEQ multiplex PCR, while the TCRdb copy is restricted to in-frame clones and leaves out a portion. The repertoire consists of about 180,000 clones, with more than 75% occurring once and the leading ten covering 25% to 30%. Material: peripheral blood, obtained 28 days after the second AZD1222 dose. The source is an adult who received the AZD1222 COVID-19 vaccine.

The V and J genes are TRBV6-5 and TRBJ2-1, with 9 nucleotides matching TRBD1. Germline V gene lookup returns CDR1 MNHEY and CDR2 SVGAGI. Germline trimming cut 5 bases from V and 2 bases from J; bases unmatched to any gene: 4. The length of the CDR3 is 15 residues. In nucleotides, the CDR3 is TGTGCCAGCAGTAATACAGGGGGCCCCTACAATGAGCAGTTCTTC. This sequence encodes CASSNTGGPYNEQFF.

The chain joins TRBV5-1 to TRBJ1-3; TRBD1 aligns across 8 bases. The CDR3 loop spans 16 amino acids. The germline gives CDR1 SGHRS, CDR2 YFSETQ. Trimming at V came to 4 bases and at J to 0 bases, leaving 6 bases not matched to a gene. CDR3 in DNA: TGCGCCAGCAGCCTGGGACAGGCCAGCTCTGGAAACACCATATATTTT. Amino acid sequence: CASSLGQASSGNTIYF.

The J gene is TRBJ2-3, the V gene TRBV28, with TRBD2 identical over 7 bases. The germline CDR1 and CDR2 sequences are MDHEN and SYDVKM. J lost 4 bases, V lost 6 bases, and 10 bases had no gene match. This CDR3 has 15 amino acids. CDR3 coding DNA: TGTGCCAGCAGCAAGGGGAGGGCGGGGGCAGATACGCAGTATTTT. It encodes CASSKGRAGADTQYF.

This chain connects TRBV6-5 to TRBJ2-1; D call uncertain. The CDR3 is made up of 14 amino acids. V dropped 0 bases and J dropped 3 bases, with 6 bases sitting between them. Looked up from germline, CDR1 is MNHEY and CDR2 is SVGAGI. CDR3 in amino acids: CASSYSGSYNEQFF. Here the CDR3 DNA reads TGTGCCAGCAGTTACTCGGGCAGCTACAATGAGCAGTTCTTC.

This clone has only a few counts. J is TRBJ1-1 and V is TRBV7-6; D is undetermined. CDR3 length equals 13 residues. The V and J ends lost 2 bases and 7 bases respectively, with 11 bases between them. The germline gives CDR1 SGHVS, CDR2 FNYEAQ. DNA for the CDR3: TGTGCCAGCAGCTTATATGAGGCCGGTGAAGCTTTCTTT. Translated: CASSLYEAGEAFF.

The genes are TRBV14 and TRBJ2-7; TRBD2 matches at 7 bases. The V gene's germline CDR1 is SGHDN and CDR2 FVKESK. This CDR3 spans 17 amino acids. The J segment lost 2 bases and the V segment lost 0 bases, leaving 10 bases of the junction unmatched. The CDR3 nucleotides read TGTGCCAGCAGCCAAGACGGGGGGATCGGGGGTACCTACGAGCAGTACTTC. It is translated as CASSQDGGIGGTYEQYF.

CDR3 nucleotides: TGTGCCAGCAGATCACAGGGGGCCCACGAGCAGTACTTC. This sequence encodes CASRSQGAHEQYF. The V and J genes are TRBV11-2 and TRBJ2-7, with 9 bases aligning to TRBD1. Germline CDR1 is SGHAT and CDR2 is FQNNGV. This CDR3 comprises 13 residues. J was trimmed by 5 bases and V by 6 bases; bases with no gene match: 5.

The table lists this clone with a few counts. The chain has TRBV15 and TRBJ1-6; D may be TRBD1 (6 bases). CDR3 length: 16 residues. The germline V and J ends were trimmed by 1 base and 9 bases, with 16 bases remaining between them. Germline lookup yields CDR1 LNHNV and CDR2 YYDKDF (reference sequence). The CDR3 coding sequence is TGTGCCACCAGCAGAGGCCCAGCCAGGGGTACTTCACCCCTCCACTTT. Encoded protein: CATSRGPARGTSPLHF.

The CDR3 is CASSIWRTNTEAFF. The CDR3 DNA follows: TGTGCCAGTAGTATTTGGCGGACTAACACTGAAGCTTTCTTT. The chain links TRBV19 to TRBJ1-1; D not certain. The CDR3 runs 14 residues. V shed 3 bases and J shed 2 bases, with 10 bases lying between them. From germline, CDR1 is LNHDA and CDR2 SQIVND (reference sequence).